Following are 23 T cell receptor beta chains from one sample sequenced in a study. TCRdb called the 5' RACE reads again in MiXCR, with one record for every CDR3 protein. The repertoire holds 50,000 to 70,000 distinct CDR3 sequences, with around 20% as singletons. Tregs were sorted as CD4+CD25+CD127-/low cells. The sequencing sample was made of tumor-infiltrating Tregs sorted from the breast tumor. The receptor set was obtained from a female donor with breast cancer.

This clonotype occurred many times. CDR3 amino acids: CASSLALAGGDTQYF. The CDR3 nucleotides are TGCGCCAGCAGCTTGGCGCTAGCAGGAGGAGATACGCAGTATTTT. V is TRBV5-1 and J is TRBJ2-3; the D gene is possibly TRBD2 (5 bases). The ends were cut back, 0 bases at V and 5 bases at J, with 13 bases in the middle. The CDR3 has 15 amino acids. The germline gives CDR1 SGHRS, CDR2 YFSETQ.

This clonotype was detected many times. The V gene is TRBV24-1, the J gene TRBJ2-7; TRBD1 matches at 8 bases. From germline, CDR1 is KGHDR and CDR2 SFDVKD. V lost 4 bases to trimming and J lost 9 bases; unmatched junction nucleotides: 7. There are 13 residues in the CDR3. The CDR3 sequence is CATSEPGQGRQYF. The CDR3 DNA reads TGTGCCACCAGTGAACCCGGACAGGGAAGGCAGTACTTC.

At least ten counts were recorded for this clonotype. The V and J genes are TRBV29-1 and TRBJ2-1; D call uncertain. V was shortened by 4 bases and J by 7 bases, with 5 bases between the two germline ends. Germline V gene lookup returns CDR1 SQVTM and CDR2 ANQGSEA. CDR3 size: 10 residues. The CDR3, as DNA: TGCAGCGTTGGGCATAATGAGCAGTTCTTC. It translates to CSVGHNEQFF.

Only a few counts were recorded for this clonotype. DNA for the CDR3: TGTGCCAGCAGCTTAGGAGTAGCGGGGGCTCTGGAGACCCAGTACTTC. Residues: CASSLGVAGALETQYF. The chain carries TRBV7-2 and TRBJ2-5; TRBD2 aligns across 9 bases. V shed 1 base and J 5 bases; nucleotides not matched to a gene: 8. Germline CDR1 is SGHTA and CDR2 is FQGNSA. The CDR3 has 16 amino acids.

V is TRBV30 and J is TRBJ1-2, with 7 bases aligning to TRBD1. Germline V gene data show CDR1 as GTSNPN and CDR2 as SVGIG (reference sequence). V was pared by 4 bases and J by 8 bases, with 10 bases of the junction left unmatched. The CDR3 has 13 residues. The CDR3: CAWTLTGLRGYTF. As DNA, the CDR3 is TGTGCCTGGACCCTGACAGGGCTAAGAGGCTACACCTTC.

Turning to this clonotype: A much larger clone lies one base from this, so it may be a read error. The V call is TRBV6-1, the J call TRBJ2-6; tentative D call: TRBD1 (5 bases). The CDR3 covers 11 residues. Germline-derived CDR1 and CDR2 are MNHNS and SASEGT. The CDR3 sequence is CATVGASVLTF. CDR3 DNA: TGTGCCACTGTTGGGGCCAGCGTCCTGACTTTC.

Details on this clonotype: Given the absence of the conserved phenylalanine or tryptophan at the CDR3 end, a read error is likely. This chain links TRBV11-2 with TRBJ2-7; 7 nucleotides match TRBD1. The CDR3 contains 13 residues. Per the germline V gene, CDR1 is SGHAT and CDR2 is FQNNGV. J was trimmed by 7 bases and V by 3 bases; bases with no gene match: 6. In DNA, the CDR3 is TGTGCCAGCAGCTTCAAGGGGGCCTCTGAGCAGTACCTC. It specifies CASSFKGASEQYL.

This clonotype was counted between two and nine times. This chain uses TRBV4-2 with TRBJ1-2; D is ambiguous. The CDR3 length is 15 residues. The germline CDR1 and CDR2 sequences are LGHNA and YNFKEQ. Trimming left V 0 bases short and J 4 bases short, with 12 bases between. The CDR3 spells CASSQDLGGVYGYTF. CDR3 DNA sequence: TGTGCCAGCAGCCAAGATCTGGGTGGCGTCTATGGCTACACCTTC.

This clonotype was found a few times. The chain uses TRBV5-6 and TRBJ2-2; the D gene could be TRBD1 or TRBD2 (5 bases each). The germline gives CDR1 SGHDT, CDR2 YYEEEE. The CDR3 spans 15 residues. The V and J ends lost 3 bases and 4 bases respectively, with 13 bases between them. CDR3 sequence reads: CASSSPGTATGELFF. The DNA of the CDR3 is TGTGCCAGCAGCTCCCCCGGGACGGCCACCGGGGAGCTGTTTTTT.

The rearrangement uses TRBV5-1 and TRBJ2-1; 9 bases map to TRBD1. This CDR3 contains 15 residues. V lost 2 bases and J lost 4; bases outside the gene matches: 4. Germline V lookup: CDR1 SGHRS, CDR2 YFSETQ. CDR3 bases: TGCGCCAGCAGCTTCGGGACAGGGAGTTACAATGAGCAGTTCTTC. Its translation is CASSFGTGSYNEQFF.

Turning to this clonotype: The junction differs from germline at one of its ends, possibly a read error. J is TRBJ2-3 and V is TRBV4-2, with no clear D. Per germline, CDR1 LGHNA and CDR2 YNFKEQ. This CDR3 region has 13 residues. This CDR3 reads CTSSQDLRDTQYF. The CDR3 DNA follows: TGTACCAGCAGCCAAGATCTTAGGGATACGCAGTACTTT.

At least ten counts were recorded for this clonotype. The gene calls are TRBV6-1 and TRBJ1-1; no clear D. Germline lookup yields CDR1 MNHNS and CDR2 SASEGT. V dropped 6 bases and J dropped 1 base, with 9 bases sitting between them. The CDR3 runs 13 residues. CDR3 sequence (DNA): TGTGCCAGCAGAACACAGACGAACACTGAAGCTTTCTTT. The encoded protein is CASRTQTNTEAFF.

This clonotype showed up many times. This sequence joins TRBV24-1 and TRBJ1-1; TRBD1 might be the D (6 bases). This CDR3 has 12 residues. Trimming stripped 4 bases from V and 11 bases from J, with 13 bases between. Germline V lookup: CDR1 KGHDR, CDR2 SFDVKD. CDR3 coding DNA: TGTGCCACCAGTGAAACAGGGACGGCCGCTTTCTTT. Its protein product is CATSETGTAAFF.

This clonotype was counted a single time. The germline gene is not matched at one end of the junction; a read error may be the cause. This chain links TRBV12-3 or TRBV12-4 with TRBJ1-5; 8 positions match TRBD1. This CDR3 has 15 amino acids. The DNA of the CDR3 is TGTGCCAGCGGTTTATCCCAGGGGGCGAATCAGCCCCAGCATTTT. Protein sequence: CASGLSQGANQPQHF.

This clonotype was observed a handful of times. The chain has TRBV29-1 and TRBJ1-1; D is possibly TRBD1 (6 bases). CDR1 and CDR2 from the germline V gene are SQVTM and ANQGSEA. Trimming shortened V by 7 bases and J by 4 bases, and 19 bases separated the two germline ends. The CDR3 loop spans 14 amino acids. CDR3 DNA sequence: TGCAGCGCAGAGGGATCGCGACAGGTCACTGAAGCTTTCTTT. This translates into CSAEGSRQVTEAFF.

In this sample, this clonotype turned up a few times. The V and J genes are TRBV6-5 and TRBJ1-1; D is perhaps TRBD1 (6 bases). Trimming removed 6 bases at V and 6 bases at J, with 17 bases between. From germline, CDR1 is MNHEY and CDR2 SVGAGI. CDR3 length: 14 amino acids. CDR3 bases: TGTGCCAGCAGGAATGACAGGTCAGGGGCTGAAGCTTTCTTT. This codes for CASRNDRSGAEAFF.

This clonotype was seen ten or more times. The V and J genes are TRBV2 and TRBJ2-1, with D possibly called TRBD1 or TRBD2 (5 bases each). The CDR3 sequence is 11 residues long. Trimming removed 7 bases from V and 12 bases from J, with 13 bases in between. CDR1 is SNHLY and CDR2 is FYNNEI in the germline V gene. CDR3 DNA: TGTGCCAGCAAGAGGGAAGGGGTGCAGTTCTTC. Amino acid sequence: CASKREGVQFF.

This chain joins TRBV4-2 and TRBJ2-6; 8 bases are shared with TRBD1. The CDR3 contains 17 residues. The V gene's germline CDR1 is LGHNA and CDR2 YNFKEQ. J lost 0 bases, V lost 4 bases, and 5 bases had no gene match. The CDR3 sequence: CASSPGQALSGANVLTF. CDR3 nucleotides: TGTGCCAGCAGCCCGGGACAGGCCCTCTCTGGGGCCAACGTCCTGACTTTC.

The rearrangement joins TRBV20-1 to TRBJ1-1; 7 bases agree with TRBD1. Trimming at V came to 4 bases and at J to 3 bases, leaving 11 bases not matched to a gene. The CDR3 consists of 15 residues. Germline loops: CDR1 DFQATT, CDR2 SNEGSKA (reference sequence). The CDR3 DNA sequence: TGCAGTGCTACCCGACAGGGAGGTTCGTACACTGAAGCTTTCTTT. It is translated as CSATRQGGSYTEAFF.

This clonotype appeared a few times. The chain recombines TRBV29-1 with TRBJ1-1; D not resolved. CDR3 length: 12 residues. The germline V gene has CDR1 SQVTM and CDR2 ANQGSEA. The germline V and J ends were trimmed by 6 bases and 4 bases, with 12 bases remaining between them. CDR3 DNA: TGCAGCGTCGGCCGAGCGGGCACTGAAGCTTTCTTT. It yields the protein CSVGRAGTEAFF.

The count of this clonotype is one. This clone may be a read error of a much larger clone one base away. J is TRBJ2-7 and V is TRBV7-2, with TRBD1 identical over 8 bases. This CDR3 has 12 amino acids. Germline V gene data show CDR1 as SGHTA and CDR2 as FQGNSA. CDR3 sequence reads: CASGQGMGERYF. The CDR3 region has the DNA TGTGCCAGTGGACAGGGAATGGGCGAGCGGTACTTC. Together with reference TRBV7-2 and TRBJ2-7, the CDR3 gives the full variable domain: GAGVSQSPSNKVTEKGKDVELRCDPISGHTALYWYRQSLGQGLEFLIYFQGNSAPDKSGLPSDRFSAERTGGSVSTLTIQRTQQEDSAVYLCASGQGMGERYFGPGTRLTVT.

The chain is built from TRBV5-1 and TRBJ2-7, with TRBD1 matching over 11 bases. V lost 4 bases, J lost 2 bases, and 5 bases stayed unmatched. The length of the CDR3 is 15 residues. Per germline, CDR1 SGHRS and CDR2 YFSETQ. The CDR3 is CASSLGTGGPYEQYF. CDR3 DNA: TGCGCCAGCAGCCTGGGGACAGGGGGTCCCTACGAGCAGTACTTC.

The chain combines TRBV6-2 or TRBV6-3 with TRBJ2-3; D is unclear. Trimming cost V 5 bases and J 4 bases, with 13 bases left between them. Germline V CDR1 and CDR2: MNHEY, SVGEGT. The CDR3 covers 14 residues. CDR3 DNA: TGTGCCAGCAGTGGGATACCTATAGCAGATACGCAGTATTTT. Amino acids: CASSGIPIADTQYF.